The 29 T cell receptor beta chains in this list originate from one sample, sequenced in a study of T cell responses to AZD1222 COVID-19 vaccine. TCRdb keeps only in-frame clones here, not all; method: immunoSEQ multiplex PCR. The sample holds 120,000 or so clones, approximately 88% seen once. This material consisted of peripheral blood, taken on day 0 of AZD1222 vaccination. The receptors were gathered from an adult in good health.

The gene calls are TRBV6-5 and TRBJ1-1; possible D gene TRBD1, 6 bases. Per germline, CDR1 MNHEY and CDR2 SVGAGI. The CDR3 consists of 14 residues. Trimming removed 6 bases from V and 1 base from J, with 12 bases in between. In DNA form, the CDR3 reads TGTGCCAGCAGCCACGCGGGACAGAACACTGAAGCTTTCTTT. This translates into CASSHAGQNTEAFF.

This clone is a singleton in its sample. The CDR3 loop reads CASSEGTGVGTDTQYF. In DNA, the CDR3 is TGTGCCAGCAGTGAGGGGACAGGGGTTGGCACAGATACGCAGTATTTT. The genes are TRBV6-1 and TRBJ2-3; TRBD1 matches 10 bases. The CDR3 covers 16 residues. The ends lost 3 bases at V and 1 base at J; junction bases unmatched: 4. CDR1 MNHNS and CDR2 SASEGT come from the germline V gene.

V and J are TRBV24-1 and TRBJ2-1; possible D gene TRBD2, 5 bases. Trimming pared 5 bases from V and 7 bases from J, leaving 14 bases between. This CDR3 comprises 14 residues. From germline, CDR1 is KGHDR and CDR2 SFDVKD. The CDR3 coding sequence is TGTGCCACCAGTGCAGGACTCCCATTTAATGAGCAGTTCTTC. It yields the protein CATSAGLPFNEQFF.

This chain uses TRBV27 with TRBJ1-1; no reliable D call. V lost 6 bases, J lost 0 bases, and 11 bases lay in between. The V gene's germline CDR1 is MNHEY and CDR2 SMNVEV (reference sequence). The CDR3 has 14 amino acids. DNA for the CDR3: TGTGCCAGCAGACCTAACACCGTGAACACTGAAGCTTTCTTT. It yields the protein CASRPNTVNTEAFF.

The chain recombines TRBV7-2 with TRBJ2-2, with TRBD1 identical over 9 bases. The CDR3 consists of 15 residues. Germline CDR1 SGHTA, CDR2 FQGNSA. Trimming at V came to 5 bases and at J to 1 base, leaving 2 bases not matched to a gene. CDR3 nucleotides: TGTGCCAGCAGCATGGGACAGGGGAACACCGGGGAGCTGTTTTTT. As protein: CASSMGQGNTGELFF.

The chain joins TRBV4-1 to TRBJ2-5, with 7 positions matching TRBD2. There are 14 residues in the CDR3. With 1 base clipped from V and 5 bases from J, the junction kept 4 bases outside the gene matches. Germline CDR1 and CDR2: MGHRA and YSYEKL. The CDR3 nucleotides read TGCGCCAGCAGCCAAGGATGGGGGGGTGAGACCCAGTACTTC. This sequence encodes CASSQGWGGETQYF.

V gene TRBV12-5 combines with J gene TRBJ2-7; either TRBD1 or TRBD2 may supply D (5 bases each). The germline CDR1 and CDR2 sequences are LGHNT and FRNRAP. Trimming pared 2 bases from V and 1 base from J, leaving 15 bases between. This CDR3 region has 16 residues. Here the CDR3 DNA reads TGTGCTAGTGGTTTGTCCTCAGGGAGAGGTTCCTACGAGCAGTACTTC. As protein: CASGLSSGRGSYEQYF.

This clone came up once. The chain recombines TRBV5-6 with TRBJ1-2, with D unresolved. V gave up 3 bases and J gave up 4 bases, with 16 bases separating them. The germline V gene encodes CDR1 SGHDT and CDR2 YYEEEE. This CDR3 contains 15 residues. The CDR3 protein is CASSYPSQSSYGYTF. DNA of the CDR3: TGTGCCAGCAGCTACCCCTCCCAGTCCAGCTATGGCTACACCTTC.

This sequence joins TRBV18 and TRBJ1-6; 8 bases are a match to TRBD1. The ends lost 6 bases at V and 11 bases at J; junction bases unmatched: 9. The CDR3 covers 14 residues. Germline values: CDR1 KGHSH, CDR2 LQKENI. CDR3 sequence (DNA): TGTGCCAGCTCGCCCGGACAGGGAGGGACACCCCTCCACTTT. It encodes CASSPGQGGTPLHF. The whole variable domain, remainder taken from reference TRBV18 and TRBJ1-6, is NAGVMQNPRHLVRRRGQEARLRCSPMKGHSHVYWYRQLPEEGLKFMVYLQKENIIDESGMPKERFSAEFPKEGPSILRIQQVVRGDSAAYFCASSPGQGGTPLHFGNGTRLTVT.

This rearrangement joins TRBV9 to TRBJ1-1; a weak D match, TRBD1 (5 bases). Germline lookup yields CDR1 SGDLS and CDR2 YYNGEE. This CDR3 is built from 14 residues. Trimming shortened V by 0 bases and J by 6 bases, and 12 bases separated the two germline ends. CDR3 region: CASSVAMSGPEAFF. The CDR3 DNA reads TGTGCCAGCAGCGTAGCTATGTCGGGGCCTGAAGCTTTCTTT. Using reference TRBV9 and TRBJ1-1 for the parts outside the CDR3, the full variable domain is DSGVTQTPKHLITATGQRVTLRCSPRSGDLSVYWYQQSLDQGLQFLIQYYNGEERAKGNILERFSAQQFPDLHSELNLSSLELGDSALYFCASSVAMSGPEAFFGQGTRLTVV.

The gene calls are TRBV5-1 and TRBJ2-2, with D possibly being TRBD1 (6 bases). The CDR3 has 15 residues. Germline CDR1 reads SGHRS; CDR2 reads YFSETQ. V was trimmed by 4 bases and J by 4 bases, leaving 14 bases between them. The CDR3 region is CASSPDRLGTGELFF. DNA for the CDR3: TGCGCCAGCAGCCCCGACAGGTTAGGCACCGGGGAGCTGTTTTTT. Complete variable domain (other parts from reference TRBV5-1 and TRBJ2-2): KAGVTQTPRYLIKTRGQQVTLSCSPISGHRSVSWYQQTPGQGLQFLFEYFSETQRNKGNFPGRFSGRQFSNSRSEMNVSTLELGDSALYLCASSPDRLGTGELFFGEGSRLTVL.

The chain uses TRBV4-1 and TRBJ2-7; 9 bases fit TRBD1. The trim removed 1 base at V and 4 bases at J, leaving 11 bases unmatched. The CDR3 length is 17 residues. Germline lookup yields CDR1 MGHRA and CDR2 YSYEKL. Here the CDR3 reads CASSQGSTGTGSYEQYF. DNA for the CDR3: TGCGCCAGCAGCCAAGGTTCCACCGGGACAGGGTCTTACGAGCAGTACTTC.

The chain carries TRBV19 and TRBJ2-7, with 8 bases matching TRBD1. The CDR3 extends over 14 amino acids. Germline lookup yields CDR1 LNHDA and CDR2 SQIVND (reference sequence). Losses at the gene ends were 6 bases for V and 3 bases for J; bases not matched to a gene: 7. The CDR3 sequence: CASSQQGVDYEQYF. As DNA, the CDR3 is TGTGCCAGTAGCCAACAGGGGGTCGACTACGAGCAGTACTTC.

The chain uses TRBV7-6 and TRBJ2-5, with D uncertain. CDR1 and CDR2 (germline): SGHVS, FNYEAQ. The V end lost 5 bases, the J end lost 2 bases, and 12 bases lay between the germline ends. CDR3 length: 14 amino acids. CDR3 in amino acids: CASSQLTPQETQYF. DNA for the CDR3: TGTGCCAGCAGCCAACTTACGCCTCAAGAGACCCAGTACTTC.

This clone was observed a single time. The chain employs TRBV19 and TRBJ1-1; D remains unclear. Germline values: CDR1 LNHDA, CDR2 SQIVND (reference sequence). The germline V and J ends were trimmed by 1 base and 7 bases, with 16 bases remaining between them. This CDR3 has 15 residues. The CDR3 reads CASSIAAKGQDEAFF. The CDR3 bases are TGTGCCAGTAGTATAGCGGCAAAAGGTCAGGATGAAGCTTTCTTT.

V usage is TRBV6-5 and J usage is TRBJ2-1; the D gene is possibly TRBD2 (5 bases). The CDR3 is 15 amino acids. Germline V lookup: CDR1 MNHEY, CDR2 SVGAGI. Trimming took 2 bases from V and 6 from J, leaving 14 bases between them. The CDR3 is CASSYRSSGTNEQFF. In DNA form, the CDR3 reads TGTGCCAGCAGTTACAGGAGCTCGGGAACCAATGAGCAGTTCTTC.

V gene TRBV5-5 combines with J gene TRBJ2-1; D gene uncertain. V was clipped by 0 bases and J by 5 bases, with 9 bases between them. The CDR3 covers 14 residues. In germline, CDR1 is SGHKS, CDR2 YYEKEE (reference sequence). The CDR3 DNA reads TGTGCCAGCAGCTTGGGGGGTCTAAACAATGAGCAGTTCTTC. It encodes CASSLGGLNNEQFF.

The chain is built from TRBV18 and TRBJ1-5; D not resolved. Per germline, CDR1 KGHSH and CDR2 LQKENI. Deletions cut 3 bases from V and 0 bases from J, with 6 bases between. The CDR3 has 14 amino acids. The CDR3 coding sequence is TGTGCCAGCTCACCGGGCCCTAGCAATCAGCCCCAGCATTTT. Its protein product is CASSPGPSNQPQHF.

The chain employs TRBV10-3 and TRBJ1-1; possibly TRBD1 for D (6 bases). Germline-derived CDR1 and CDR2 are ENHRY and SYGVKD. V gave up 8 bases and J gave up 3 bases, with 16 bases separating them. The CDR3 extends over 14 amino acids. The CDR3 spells CAISTGAGDTEAFF. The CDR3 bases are TGTGCCATCTCGACAGGCGCGGGGGACACTGAAGCTTTCTTT.

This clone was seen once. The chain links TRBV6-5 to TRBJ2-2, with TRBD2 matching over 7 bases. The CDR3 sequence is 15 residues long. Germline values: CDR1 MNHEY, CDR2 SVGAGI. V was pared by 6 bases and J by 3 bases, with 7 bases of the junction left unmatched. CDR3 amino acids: CASSRTSDDTGELFF. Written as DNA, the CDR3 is TGTGCCAGCAGCCGTACTAGCGATGACACCGGGGAGCTGTTTTTT.

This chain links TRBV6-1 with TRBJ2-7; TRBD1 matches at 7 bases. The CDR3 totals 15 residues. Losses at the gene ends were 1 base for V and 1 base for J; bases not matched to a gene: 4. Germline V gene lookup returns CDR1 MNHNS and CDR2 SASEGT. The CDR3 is CASSEGQGVSYEQYF. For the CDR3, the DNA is TGTGCCAGCAGTGAAGGACAGGGTGTTTCCTACGAGCAGTACTTC.

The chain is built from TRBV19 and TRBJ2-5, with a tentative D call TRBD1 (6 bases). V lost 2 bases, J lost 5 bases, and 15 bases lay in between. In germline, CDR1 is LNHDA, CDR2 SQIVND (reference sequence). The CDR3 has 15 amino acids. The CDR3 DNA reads TGTGCCAGTAGTATAAGGGTCAGGGGTTATGAGACCCAGTACTTC. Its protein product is CASSIRVRGYETQYF.

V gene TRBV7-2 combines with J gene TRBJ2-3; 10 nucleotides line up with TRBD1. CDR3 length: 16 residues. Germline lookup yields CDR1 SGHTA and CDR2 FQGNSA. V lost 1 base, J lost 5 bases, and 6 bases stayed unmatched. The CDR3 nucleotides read TGTGCCAGCAGCTTAGGACAGGGGGCTGTTGTAGATACGCAGTATTTT. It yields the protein CASSLGQGAVVDTQYF.

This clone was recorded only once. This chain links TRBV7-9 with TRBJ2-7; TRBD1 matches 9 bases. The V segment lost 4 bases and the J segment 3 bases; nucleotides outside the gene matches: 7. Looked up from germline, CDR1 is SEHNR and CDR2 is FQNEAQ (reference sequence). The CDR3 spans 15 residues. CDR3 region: CASSSARDRVYEQYF. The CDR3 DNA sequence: TGTGCCAGCAGCTCCGCCCGGGACAGGGTCTACGAGCAGTACTTC.

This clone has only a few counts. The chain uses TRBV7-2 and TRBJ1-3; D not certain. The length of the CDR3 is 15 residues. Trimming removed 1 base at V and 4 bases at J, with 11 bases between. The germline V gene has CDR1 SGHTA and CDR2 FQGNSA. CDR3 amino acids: CASSLDTGEGNTIYF. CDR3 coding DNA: TGTGCCAGCAGCTTAGACACTGGCGAAGGAAACACCATATATTTT.

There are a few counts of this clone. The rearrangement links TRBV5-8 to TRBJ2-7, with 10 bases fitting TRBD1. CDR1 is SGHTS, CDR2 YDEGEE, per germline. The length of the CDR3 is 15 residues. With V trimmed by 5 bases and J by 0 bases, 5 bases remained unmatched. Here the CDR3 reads CASRRGQGISYEQYF. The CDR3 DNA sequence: TGTGCCAGCAGGCGGGGACAGGGGATCTCCTACGAGCAGTACTTC.

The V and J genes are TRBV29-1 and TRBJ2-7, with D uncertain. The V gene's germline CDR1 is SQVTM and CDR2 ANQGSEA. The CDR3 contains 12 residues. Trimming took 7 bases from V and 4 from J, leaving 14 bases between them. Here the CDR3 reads CSASAQGYEQYF. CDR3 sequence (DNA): TGCAGCGCCTCGGCTCAAGGGTACGAGCAGTACTTC.

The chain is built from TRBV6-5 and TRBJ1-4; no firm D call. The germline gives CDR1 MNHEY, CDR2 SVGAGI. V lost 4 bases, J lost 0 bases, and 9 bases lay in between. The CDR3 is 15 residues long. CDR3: CASSSGGATNEKLFF. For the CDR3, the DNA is TGTGCCAGCAGTTCGGGCGGCGCAACTAATGAAAAACTGTTTTTT.

The CDR3 here is CASSLGRRTDTQYF. The CDR3 DNA is TGCGCCAGCAGCTTAGGACGGCGCACAGATACGCAGTATTTT. V usage is TRBV5-1 and J usage is TRBJ2-3; D not certain. CDR1 is SGHRS, CDR2 YFSETQ, per germline. The V end lost 2 bases, the J end lost 1 base, and 8 bases lay between the germline ends. The CDR3 extends over 14 amino acids.